This T cell receptor beta chain was retrieved from a study of Ad26.COV2.S vaccination and SARS-CoV-2 variants. Only in-frame clones appear in the TCRdb table, and some are missing; sequencing was by immunoSEQ multiplex PCR. This table has 400,000 to 500,000 clones, approximately 89% appearing once. Documented treatment: 15 to 20 received Ad26.COV2.S at low or high dose, single or two shots; five or six received placebo; per-sample allocation not given. Each sample was drawn 63 days after the first injection (of vaccine or placebo). The sample in question was peripheral blood, obtained in a trial of Ad26.COV2.S vaccine versus placebo. The receptor was isolated from a person between 18 and 65 years old who received the Ad26.COV2.S COVID-19 vaccine or a placebo.

CDR3 amino acids: CASSFSPQNTEAFF. CDR3 in DNA: TGCGCCAGCAGCTTTTCCCCTCAGAACACTGAAGCTTTCTTT. The chain employs TRBV5-1 and TRBJ1-1; D unclear. The CDR3 runs 14 residues. Germline CDR1 reads SGHRS; CDR2 reads YFSETQ. V lost 2 bases and J lost 1, with 9 bases in between.